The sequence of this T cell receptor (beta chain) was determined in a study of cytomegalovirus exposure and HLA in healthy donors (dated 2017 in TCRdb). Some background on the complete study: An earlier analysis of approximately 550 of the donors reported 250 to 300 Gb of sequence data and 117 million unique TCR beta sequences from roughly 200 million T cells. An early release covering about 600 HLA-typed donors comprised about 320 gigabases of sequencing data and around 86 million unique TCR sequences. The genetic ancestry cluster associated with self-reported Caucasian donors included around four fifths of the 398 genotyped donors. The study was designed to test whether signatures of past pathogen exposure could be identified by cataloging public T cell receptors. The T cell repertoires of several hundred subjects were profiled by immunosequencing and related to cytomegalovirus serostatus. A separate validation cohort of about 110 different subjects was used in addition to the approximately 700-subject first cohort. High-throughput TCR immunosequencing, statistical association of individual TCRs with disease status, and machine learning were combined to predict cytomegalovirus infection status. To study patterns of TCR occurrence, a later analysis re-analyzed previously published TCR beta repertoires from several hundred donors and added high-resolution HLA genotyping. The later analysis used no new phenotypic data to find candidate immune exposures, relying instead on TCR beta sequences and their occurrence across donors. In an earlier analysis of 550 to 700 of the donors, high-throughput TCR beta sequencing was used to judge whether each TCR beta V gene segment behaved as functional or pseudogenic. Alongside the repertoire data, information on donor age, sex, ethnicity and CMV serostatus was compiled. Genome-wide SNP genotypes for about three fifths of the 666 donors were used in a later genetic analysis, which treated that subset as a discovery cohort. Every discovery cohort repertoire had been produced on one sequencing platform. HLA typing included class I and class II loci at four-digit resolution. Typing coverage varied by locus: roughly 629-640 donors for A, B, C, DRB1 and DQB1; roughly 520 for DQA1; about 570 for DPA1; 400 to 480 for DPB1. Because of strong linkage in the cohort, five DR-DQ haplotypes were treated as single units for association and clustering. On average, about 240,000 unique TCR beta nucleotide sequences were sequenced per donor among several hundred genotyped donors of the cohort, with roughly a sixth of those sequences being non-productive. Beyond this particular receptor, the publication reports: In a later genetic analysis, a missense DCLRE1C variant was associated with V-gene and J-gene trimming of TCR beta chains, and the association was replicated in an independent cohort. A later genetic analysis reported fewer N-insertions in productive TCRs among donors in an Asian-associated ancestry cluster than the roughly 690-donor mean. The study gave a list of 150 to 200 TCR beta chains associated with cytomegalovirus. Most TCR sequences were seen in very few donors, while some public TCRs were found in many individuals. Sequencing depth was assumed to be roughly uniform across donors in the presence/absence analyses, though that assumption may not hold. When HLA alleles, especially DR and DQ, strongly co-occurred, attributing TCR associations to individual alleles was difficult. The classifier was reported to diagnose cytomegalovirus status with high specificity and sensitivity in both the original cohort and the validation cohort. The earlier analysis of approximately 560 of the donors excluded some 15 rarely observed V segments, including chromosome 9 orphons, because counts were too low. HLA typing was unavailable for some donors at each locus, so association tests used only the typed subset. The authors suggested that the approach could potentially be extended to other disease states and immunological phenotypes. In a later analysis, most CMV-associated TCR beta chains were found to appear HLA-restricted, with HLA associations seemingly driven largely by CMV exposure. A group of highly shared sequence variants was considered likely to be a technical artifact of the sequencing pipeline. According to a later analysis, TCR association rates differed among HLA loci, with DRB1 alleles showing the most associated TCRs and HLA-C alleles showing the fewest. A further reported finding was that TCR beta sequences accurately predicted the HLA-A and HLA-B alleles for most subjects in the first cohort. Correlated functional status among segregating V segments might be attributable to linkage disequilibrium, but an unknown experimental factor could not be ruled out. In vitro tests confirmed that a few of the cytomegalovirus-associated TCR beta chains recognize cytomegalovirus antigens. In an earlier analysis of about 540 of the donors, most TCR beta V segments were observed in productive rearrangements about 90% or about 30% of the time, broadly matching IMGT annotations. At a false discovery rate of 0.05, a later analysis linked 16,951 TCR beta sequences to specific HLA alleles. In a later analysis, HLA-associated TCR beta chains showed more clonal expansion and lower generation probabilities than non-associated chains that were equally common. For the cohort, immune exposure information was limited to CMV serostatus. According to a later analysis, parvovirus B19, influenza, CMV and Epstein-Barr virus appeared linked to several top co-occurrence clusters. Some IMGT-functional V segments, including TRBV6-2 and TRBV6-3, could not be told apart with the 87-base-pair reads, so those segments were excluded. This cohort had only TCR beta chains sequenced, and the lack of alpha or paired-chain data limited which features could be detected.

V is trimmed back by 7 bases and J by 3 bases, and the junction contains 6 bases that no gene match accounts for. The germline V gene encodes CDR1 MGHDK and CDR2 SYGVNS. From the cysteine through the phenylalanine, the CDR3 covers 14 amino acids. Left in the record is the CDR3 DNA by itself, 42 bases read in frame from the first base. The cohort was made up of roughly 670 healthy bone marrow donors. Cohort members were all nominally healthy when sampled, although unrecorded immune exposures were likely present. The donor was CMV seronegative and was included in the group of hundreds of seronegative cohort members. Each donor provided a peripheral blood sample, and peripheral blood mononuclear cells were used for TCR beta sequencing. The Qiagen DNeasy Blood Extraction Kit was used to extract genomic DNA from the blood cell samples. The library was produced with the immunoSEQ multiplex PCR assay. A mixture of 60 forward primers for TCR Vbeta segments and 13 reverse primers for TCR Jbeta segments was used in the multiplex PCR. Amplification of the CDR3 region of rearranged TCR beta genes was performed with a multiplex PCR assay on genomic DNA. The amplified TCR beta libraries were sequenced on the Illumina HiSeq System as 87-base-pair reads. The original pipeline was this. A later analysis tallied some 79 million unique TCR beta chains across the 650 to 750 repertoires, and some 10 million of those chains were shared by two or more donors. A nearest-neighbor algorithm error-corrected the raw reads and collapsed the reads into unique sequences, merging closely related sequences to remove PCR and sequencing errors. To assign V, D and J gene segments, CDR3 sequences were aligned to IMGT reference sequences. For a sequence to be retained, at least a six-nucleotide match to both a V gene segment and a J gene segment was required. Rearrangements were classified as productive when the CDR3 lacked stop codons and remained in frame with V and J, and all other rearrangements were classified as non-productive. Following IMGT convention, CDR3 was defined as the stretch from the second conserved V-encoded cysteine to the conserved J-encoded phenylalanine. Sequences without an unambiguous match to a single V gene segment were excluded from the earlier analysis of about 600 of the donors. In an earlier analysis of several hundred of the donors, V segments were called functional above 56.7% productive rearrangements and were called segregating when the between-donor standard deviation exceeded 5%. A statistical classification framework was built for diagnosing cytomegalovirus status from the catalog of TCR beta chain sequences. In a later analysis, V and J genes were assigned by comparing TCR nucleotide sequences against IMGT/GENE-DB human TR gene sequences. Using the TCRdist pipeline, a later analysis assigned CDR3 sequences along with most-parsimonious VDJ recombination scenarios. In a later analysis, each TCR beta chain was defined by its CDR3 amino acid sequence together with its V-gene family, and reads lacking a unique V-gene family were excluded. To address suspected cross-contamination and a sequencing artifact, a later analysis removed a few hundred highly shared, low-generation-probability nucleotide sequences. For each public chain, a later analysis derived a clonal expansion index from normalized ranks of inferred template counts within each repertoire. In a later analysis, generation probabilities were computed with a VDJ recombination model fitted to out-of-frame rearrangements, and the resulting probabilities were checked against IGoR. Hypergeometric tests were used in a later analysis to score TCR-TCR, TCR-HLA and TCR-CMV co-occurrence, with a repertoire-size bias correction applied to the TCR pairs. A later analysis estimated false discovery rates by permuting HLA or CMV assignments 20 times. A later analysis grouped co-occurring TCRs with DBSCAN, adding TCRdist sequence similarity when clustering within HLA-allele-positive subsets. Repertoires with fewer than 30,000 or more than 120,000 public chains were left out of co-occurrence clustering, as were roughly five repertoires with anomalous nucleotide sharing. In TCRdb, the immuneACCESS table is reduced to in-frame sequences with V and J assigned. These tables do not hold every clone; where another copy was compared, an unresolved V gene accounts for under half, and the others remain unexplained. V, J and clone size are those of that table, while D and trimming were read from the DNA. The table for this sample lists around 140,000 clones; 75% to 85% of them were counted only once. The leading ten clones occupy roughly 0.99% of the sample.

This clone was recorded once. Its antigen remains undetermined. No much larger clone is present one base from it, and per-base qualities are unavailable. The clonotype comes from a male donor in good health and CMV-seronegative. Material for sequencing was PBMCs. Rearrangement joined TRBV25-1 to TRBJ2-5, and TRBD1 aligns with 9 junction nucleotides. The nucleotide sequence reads TGTGCCAGCACATTACAGGGGGCTGAAGAGACCCAGTACTTC. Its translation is CASTLQGAEETQYF.